Detailed here is one T cell receptor beta chain. Its antigen remains unknown. Libraries were prepared by immunoSEQ multiplex PCR; TCRdb keeps only in-frame clonotypes and omits some of them. The data show about 21,000 clones, with 89% seen just once and roughly 9% held by the top ten. This sample was taken from a study of T cells in localized non-small cell lung cancer. General study findings and limits: Longer overall survival accompanied higher blood T cell density. A median of about 52 clones ranked among the top 100 in tumor appeared in adjacent lung.

J lost 5 bases, V lost 6 bases, and 13 bases had no gene match. From germline, CDR1 is SGDLS and CDR2 YYNGEE. The CDR3 is 15 residues long. The TCR was taken from a man aged 40 to 70 with stage I lung adenocarcinoma. The sequences come from peripheral blood, collected before any cancer treatment. The chain has TRBV9 and TRBJ2-5; TRBD2 agrees at 7 bases. As DNA, the CDR3 is TGTGCCAGCACCTTGGATAGCGGGTATTATGAGACCCAGTACTTC. As protein: CASTLDSGYYETQYF.